Given below is one T cell receptor beta chain in context. A much larger clone differs from this one at a single base, so this may be a read error. Germline V lookup: CDR1 SGHTA, CDR2 FQGTGA. There are 16 residues in the CDR3. V lost 8 bases to trimming and J lost 1 base; unmatched junction nucleotides: 9. This specimen belongs to a study of molecular identifiers for immune sequencing clone quantification. TCRdb reprocessed the PCR reads via MiXCR and lists one record per CDR3 protein. The sample shows some 320,000 distinct CDR3 sequences, 24% of them seen only once. This sequence originates from a human donor in good health. Some libraries in this study had Jurkat cell RNA spiked in. The rearrangement joins TRBV7-3 to TRBJ2-3, with 10 bases aligning to TRBD2. The sample was naive CD8+ T cells from blood, with Jurkat cell RNA spiked in. The subset is: FACS-sorted CD8+CD4-CCR7+CD45RA+ naive T cells. CDR3 sequence (DNA): TGTGCCAGCGGCCCAATTCTAGCGGGGGGCACAGATACGCAGTATTTT. It translates to CASGPILAGGTDTQYF.